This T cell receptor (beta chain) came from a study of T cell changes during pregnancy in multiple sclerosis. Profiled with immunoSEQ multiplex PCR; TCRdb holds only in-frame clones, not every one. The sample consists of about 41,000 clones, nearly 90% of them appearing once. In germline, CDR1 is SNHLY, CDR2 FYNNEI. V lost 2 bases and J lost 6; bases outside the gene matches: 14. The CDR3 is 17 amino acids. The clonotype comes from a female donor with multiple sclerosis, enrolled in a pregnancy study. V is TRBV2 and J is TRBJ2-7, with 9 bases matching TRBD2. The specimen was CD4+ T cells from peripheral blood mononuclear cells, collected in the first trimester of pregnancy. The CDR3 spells CASSESTLTSGRGEQYF. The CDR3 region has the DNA TGTGCCAGCAGTGAATCTACTTTGACTAGCGGTAGAGGCGAGCAGTACTTC.